This entry describes one T cell receptor (beta chain). What it binds is not known. TCRdb's table, derived via immunoSEQ multiplex PCR, lists solely in-frame clones and lacks some. The profile shows approximately 7,000 clones, approximately 80% of them singletons. The record originates from a study of blood T cell dynamics during melanoma immunotherapy. General study results and limits: It remained unknown if the driving T cell clones were melanoma-specific.

Time point indicated: pre-treatment baseline. One draw preceded checkpoint blockade; another followed its first cycle at week 3. V was cut by 7 bases and J by 8 bases, with 14 bases left in between. This CDR3 spans 12 amino acids. From germline, CDR1 is LNHDA and CDR2 SQIVND (reference sequence). This chain links TRBV19 with TRBJ1-2, with D maybe TRBD1 (5 bases). The sequencing here drew on blood, taken from a patient treated with checkpoint blockade. This TCR was sampled from a human donor with melanoma. Some clones in this sample may be carry-over from other donors' samples. CDR3 sequence: CASTRGSSGYTF. In nucleotides, the CDR3 is TGTGCCAGTACTCGGGGGAGCTCCGGCTACACCTTC.